This T cell receptor (beta chain) was recorded in a study of circulating and synovial CD4+ cells in juvenile arthritis. Study-level points and caveats: Vbeta family usage analysis did not detect the pathogenic-like versus bulk difference. T cell genome counts differed by at least an order of magnitude between CPL and CD4 samples. Circulating pathogenic-like lymphocytes shared a substantially higher fraction of CDR3 sequences with synovium than bulk blood.

Trimming at V came to 8 bases and at J to 2 bases, leaving 5 bases not matched to a gene. The germline V gene has CDR1 MDHEN and CDR2 SYDVKM. The CDR3 spans 13 residues. On this clone: The antigen is undetermined.

Only in-frame clones appear in the TCRdb table, and some are missing; sequencing was by immunoSEQ multiplex PCR. Of some 15,000 clones listed, more than 75% are singletons. The chain combines TRBV28 with TRBJ2-7; 8 nucleotides match TRBD2. The TCR comes from a human donor with juvenile idiopathic arthritis. The source material was CD4+ T cells from blood. CDR3 nucleotides: TGTGCCAGCGCCAGCGGGAGCCCCTACGAGCAGTACTTC. Its translation is CASASGSPYEQYF.